These T cell receptor beta chains were read from a single sample in a study of cytomegalovirus exposure and HLA in healthy donors. Here immunoSEQ multiplex PCR was the method, and the copy in TCRdb shows in-frame clones only, minus some. Of 100,000 to 150,000 clones listed, 70% to 85% are singletons. The sequenced material came from PBMCs. The receptors derive from a woman in her forties or fifties in good health and CMV-seronegative. The CDR3 runs from the conserved cysteine through the conserved F or W. A D gene is named only where the DNA matches it firmly. Size is stated for part of the rows, as once, few or many counts, or as a class when the clone is expanded.

>once|TRBJ2-5|TRBV7-2|.
TGTGCCAGCAGCACCGTTACTTGGACCCAGTACTTC
CASSTVTWTQYF
>.|TRBJ2-7|TRBV4-3|TRBD1
TGCGCCAGCAGTGAGGGACAGGGAAGCTACGAGCAGTACTTC
CASSEGQGSYEQYF
>.|TRBJ2-1|TRBV30|.
TGTGCCTGGAGCTATTCTCAAGGGGCTGAGCAGTTCTTC
CAWSYSQGAEQFF
>few|TRBJ2-7|TRBV9|.
TGTGCCAGCAGCGTAGGGGGAGTAGCGCCCCACGAGCAGTACTTC
CASSVGGVAPHEQYF
>.|TRBJ2-1|TRBV2|.
TGTGCCAGCGCCGCGTACAATGAGCAGTTCTTC
CASAAYNEQFF
>.|TRBJ2-5|TRBV5-1|.
TGCGCCAGCAGCTTGGGGCAGGGCCCCCAAGAGACCCAGTACTTC
CASSLGQGPQETQYF
>.|TRBJ1-2|TRBV7-2|TRBD1
TGTGCCAGCAGCTTAGACGGACAGGGCTATGGCTACACCTTC
CASSLDGQGYGYTF
>.|TRBJ2-3|TRBV7-3|TRBD1
TGTGCCAGCAGCACCGAACAGGGGCCAGGAAGGGCGCAGTATTTT
CASSTEQGPGRAQYF
>once|TRBJ1-3|TRBV6-1|.
TGTGCCAGCACCCTAGCAGCAAGCTCTGGAAACACCATATATTTT
CASTLAASSGNTIYF
>once|TRBJ2-1|TRBV25-1|TRBD2
TGTGCCAGCAGTCCCGGGAGGCCGAATGAGCAGTTCTTC
CASSPGRPNEQFF
>.|TRBJ2-5|TRBV6-5|TRBD1
TGTGCCAGCAGTTACTCGGGACAGCTTCCCGAGACCCAGTACTTC
CASSYSGQLPETQYF
>.|TRBJ2-7|TRBV21-1|.
TGTGCCAGCATCGAAATCAGGGGTACTCCAACTTCTGCCTACGAGCAGTACTTC
CASIEIRGTPTSAYEQYF
>.|TRBJ1-4|TRBV19|.
TGTGCCAGTAGTATAGACAACGAGGAAAAACTGTTTTTT
CASSIDNEEKLFF
>.|TRBJ2-7|TRBV19|TRBD2
TGTGCCAGTCGGGAACAGGACGGGACTAGCGGCTACGAGCAGTACTTC
CASREQDGTSGYEQYF
>.|TRBJ1-2|TRBV30|.
TGTGCCTGGAGTCGGGTGTTAGGCTACACCTTC
CAWSRVLGYTF
>.|TRBJ1-1|TRBV9|.
TGTGCCAGCAGCCCCCGGGGCAGGGGAAGGACTGAAGCTTTCTTT
CASSPRGRGRTEAFF
>.|TRBJ2-5|TRBV19|.
TGTGCCAGTAGTATGGCCAGGGAATTAAAAGAGACCCAGTACTTC
CASSMARELKETQYF
>.|TRBJ2-7|TRBV4-3|TRBD2
TGCGCCAGCAGCCAAGCGCCTAGCGGGAGAGACTACGAGCAGTACTTC
CASSQAPSGRDYEQYF
>few|TRBJ2-1|TRBV4-2|.
TGTGCCAGCAGCCAAGCCTGGAGAAAGGGGGGGAATGAGCAGTTCTTC
CASSQAWRKGGNEQFF
>.|TRBJ2-5|TRBV2|TRBD2
TGTGCCAGCAATGACGGGGGACTAGCGGGAGAGACCCAGTACTTC
CASNDGGLAGETQYF
>once|TRBJ2-2|TRBV5-8|TRBD1
TGTGCCAGCAGCGTGAGAGGACAGGGGGGAACCGGGGAGCTGTTTTTT
CASSVRGQGGTGELFF
>.|TRBJ1-2|TRBV4-3|.
TGCGCCAGCAGCCAAGAGGTTTCAGGAGGGCCTAACTATGGCTACACCTTC
CASSQEVSGGPNYGYTF
>.|TRBJ2-7|TRBV12-5|.
TGTGCTAGTGGTTTGGTACTATACTTCTACGAGCAGTACTTC
CASGLVLYFYEQYF
>.|TRBJ2-4|TRBV19|TRBD2
TGTGCCAGTAGTATAGGGTCCCCGGGACTAGCGGGAGAAGGAGCCAAAAACATTCAGTACTTC
CASSIGSPGLAGEGAKNIQYF
>few|TRBJ2-1|TRBV4-1|.
TGCGCCAGCAGCCCCATTTCGGGGAGCTCCTACAATGAGCAGTTCTTC
CASSPISGSSYNEQFF
>.|TRBJ2-3|TRBV9|.
TGTGCCAGCAGCGTAGCGCTCGCGGGGGCAGGAGATACGCAGTATTTT
CASSVALAGAGDTQYF
>.|TRBJ2-2|TRBV10-3|.
TGTGCCATCAGTTTCCGTGAGGGGGAGCTGTTTTTT
CAISFREGELFF
>.|TRBJ2-7|TRBV27|TRBD2
TGTGCCAGCAGTTTTTCGGCGGGAGTAATTAACTACGAGCAGTACTTC
CASSFSAGVINYEQYF
>.|TRBJ1-1|TRBV5-1|.
TGCGCCAGCAGCTCCGTCAATACTGAGGGTGAAGCTTTCTTT
CASSSVNTEGEAFF
>.|TRBJ2-5|TRBV19|.
TGTGCCAGTAACCGGGGGTCTGGGCAAGAGACCCAGTACTTC
CASNRGSGQETQYF
>.|TRBJ2-1|TRBV19|TRBD1
TGTGCCAGTAGCAGTCGGGACAGGTCGTACAATGAGCAGTTCTTC
CASSSRDRSYNEQFF
>.|TRBJ1-5|TRBV7-6|.
TGTGCCAGCAGCTTAGCGGAGGATGGGCCCCAGCATTTT
CASSLAEDGPQHF
>few|TRBJ2-1|TRBV7-2|TRBD2
TGTGCCAGCAGCTTAGTCGGGACTAGCGGCGACAATGAGCAGTTCTTC
CASSLVGTSGDNEQFF
>.|TRBJ2-1|TRBV6-4|TRBD2
TGTGCCAGCAGCCGGGAGGCCTACAATGAGCAGTTCTTC
CASSREAYNEQFF
>.|TRBJ2-2|TRBV5-4|.
TGTGCCAGCAGCTTAGGGGGTACCGGGGAGCTGTTTTTT
CASSLGGTGELFF
>.|TRBJ1-2|TRBV14|.
TGTGCCAGCAGCCAAGACACAGGCGCCAACTATGGCTACACCTTC
CASSQDTGANYGYTF
>.|TRBJ1-1|TRBV9|.
TGTGCCAGCAGCGCCACAGGGATGAACACTGAAGCTTTCTTT
CASSATGMNTEAFF
>.|TRBJ2-1|TRBV25-1|.
TGTGCCAGCAGAGAGGTTGGGTACAATGAGCAGTTCTTC
CASREVGYNEQFF
>.|TRBJ1-5|TRBV6-4|TRBD1
TGTGCCAGCAGTGAACAGGGGGGGAAGAATCAGCCCCAGCATTTT
CASSEQGGKNQPQHF
>.|TRBJ1-4|TRBV2|.
TGTGCCAGCAGCCTTTCTGGGGCAGGACAGAATGAAAAACTGTTTTTT
CASSLSGAGQNEKLFF
>.|TRBJ2-1|TRBV4-1|TRBD1
TGCGCCAGCAGCCGAACCGGGACAGGGGCTAATGAGCAGTTCTTC
CASSRTGTGANEQFF
>.|TRBJ1-1|TRBV4-3|.
TGCGCCAGCAGCCAAGATAGTTCCGTAGAAGCTTTCTTT
CASSQDSSVEAFF
>once|TRBJ2-7|TRBV29-1|.
TGCAGCGTTCGGGGATACGGCTACGAGCAGTACTTC
CSVRGYGYEQYF
>.|TRBJ2-1|TRBV29-1|.
TGCAGCGTTGAAAATCGAGCGGCGGGGAAGGGTGAGCAGTTCTTC
CSVENRAAGKGEQFF
>.|TRBJ1-1|TRBV18|.
TGTGCCAGCTCACCGTTGGCCGCGAACACTGAAGCTTTCTTT
CASSPLAANTEAFF
>.|TRBJ1-2|TRBV7-8|TRBD1
TGTGCCAGCAGCTCCGACGACAGGGTTGGAAGCTACACCTTC
CASSSDDRVGSYTF